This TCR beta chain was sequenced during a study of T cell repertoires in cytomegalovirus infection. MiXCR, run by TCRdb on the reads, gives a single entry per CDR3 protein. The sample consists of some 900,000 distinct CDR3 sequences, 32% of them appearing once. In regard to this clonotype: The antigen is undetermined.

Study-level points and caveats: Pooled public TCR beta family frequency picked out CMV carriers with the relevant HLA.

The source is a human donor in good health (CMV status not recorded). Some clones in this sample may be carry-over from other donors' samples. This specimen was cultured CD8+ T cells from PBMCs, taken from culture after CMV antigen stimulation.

CDR3: CASSEARGDGYTF. In DNA form, the CDR3 reads TGTGCCAGCAGTGAAGCGCGAGGGGATGGCTACACCTTC. The chain joins TRBV6-1 to TRBJ1-2, with D possibly being TRBD1 (5 bases). V was trimmed by 0 bases and J by 6 bases, leaving 8 bases between them. From germline, CDR1 is MNHNS and CDR2 SASEGT. This CDR3 has 13 residues.